This T cell receptor (beta chain) derives from a study of blood T cell repertoires in COVID-19. The overall study: T cells, B-cell-depleted T cells, or PBMCs supplied cDNA or gDNA.

The germline V gene has CDR1 WSHSY and CDR2 SAAADI. The CDR3 spans 14 residues. V was clipped by 0 bases and J by 2 bases, with 7 bases between them. The authors' processing: It was from reference gene primer amplification that nucleated cell counts were estimated. Assay: immunoSEQ multiplex PCR; the TCRdb copy retains only in-frame clones and omits some. From that table come the V and J calls and clone size; the DNA was used to work out D and trimming. This table has roughly 260,000 clones, under 90% appearing once. The V and J genes are TRBV10-2 and TRBJ1-1; D is uncertain. The receptor was derived from a woman aged 18-29 years with acute or convalescent COVID-19. Sequenced sample: peripheral blood. CDR3 in DNA: TGCGCCAGCAGTGAGTCCGGGTTTAACACTGAAGCTTTCTTT. Its translation is CASSESGFNTEAFF.